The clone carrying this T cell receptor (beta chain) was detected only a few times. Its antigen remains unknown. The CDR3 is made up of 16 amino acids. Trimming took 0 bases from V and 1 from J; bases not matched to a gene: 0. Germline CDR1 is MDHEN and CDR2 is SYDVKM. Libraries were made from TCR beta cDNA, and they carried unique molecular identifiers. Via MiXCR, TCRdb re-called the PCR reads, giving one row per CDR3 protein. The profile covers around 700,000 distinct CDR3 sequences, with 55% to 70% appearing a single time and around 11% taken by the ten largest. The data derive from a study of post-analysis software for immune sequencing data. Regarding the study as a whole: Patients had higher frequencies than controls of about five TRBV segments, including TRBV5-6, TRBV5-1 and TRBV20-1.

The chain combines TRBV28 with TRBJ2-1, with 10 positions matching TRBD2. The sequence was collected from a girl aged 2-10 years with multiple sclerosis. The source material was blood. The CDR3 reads CASSLWTSGSYNEQFF. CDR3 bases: TGTGCCAGCAGTTTATGGACTAGCGGGTCCTACAATGAGCAGTTCTTC.